This TCR beta chain was profiled in a study of T cells after posttransplantation cyclophosphamide. Study-wide results and caveats: TRB clonality was highly associated with recipient CMV seropositivity and reactivation. Skin or GI-infiltrating T cells shared few TRB sequences with blood.

This clone was detected ten times or more. What it binds is unknown. Sequencing was performed with immunoSEQ multiplex PCR; in TCRdb, only in-frame clones are kept and a portion is missing. The sample contains 40,000 or so clones, none of them singletons. V was shortened by 6 bases and J by 4 bases, with 12 bases between the two germline ends. The length of the CDR3 is 13 residues. Germline V gene sequence: CDR1 MNHEY, CDR2 SVGAGI. The V call is TRBV6-5, the J call TRBJ1-1; D may be TRBD1 (6 bases). Sequenced: PBMCs. The clonotype was recovered from a man aged 25 to 40 in good health and a related stem cell transplant donor. The CDR3 DNA is TGTGCCAGCAGGTCCGGAGGGGGCACTGAAGCTTTCTTT. Translation: CASRSGGGTEAFF.